This T cell receptor (beta chain) derives from a study of blood T cell repertoires in COVID-19. Whole-study context: T cells, B-cell-depleted T cells, or PBMCs supplied cDNA or gDNA.

Authors' analysis steps: Counts of nucleated cells, estimated from reference gene primer amplification, were obtained. TCRdb's table, derived via immunoSEQ multiplex PCR, lists solely in-frame clones and lacks some. The V and J calls and clone size were taken over from that table, and D and trimming were inferred from the DNA. The sample contains some 45,000 clones, more than 65% of which appear only once. Germline CDR1 is LGHDT and CDR2 is YNNKEL (reference sequence). The CDR3 has 10 residues. Trimming shortened V by 2 bases and J by 8 bases, and 3 bases separated the two germline ends. Sequenced input: peripheral blood. The rearrangement links TRBV3-1 (or the pseudogene TRBV3-2) to TRBJ1-2; D unresolved. This receptor was taken from a woman aged 60-75 years with acute or convalescent COVID-19. The CDR3 region has the DNA TGTGCCAGCAGCCAACGGGGCTACACCTTC. Its translation is CASSQRGYTF.